One and the same sample provided the 28 T cell receptor beta chains below, sequenced in a study of technical replicates of blood from several donors. Here immunoSEQ multiplex PCR was the method, and the copy in TCRdb shows in-frame clones only, minus some. The data contain tens of thousands of clones, more than 75% of them singletons. The sequencing input was PBMCs. All receptors derive from a human donor in good health. Some clones in this sample may be carry-over from other donors' samples.

As to this clone: Other DNA sequences from this sample encode an identical CDR3 as well. This chain joins TRBV11-2 and TRBJ2-1; 7 nucleotides line up with TRBD2. V trimming: 4 bases; J trimming: 4 bases; junction bases outside the gene matches: 10. From germline, CDR1 is SGHAT and CDR2 FQNNGV. CDR3 size: 16 residues. As DNA, the CDR3 is TGTGCCAGCAGCTCGAGGACTAGTGGTCTTTACAATGAGCAGTTCTTC. Its translation: CASSSRTSGLYNEQFF.

The chain joins TRBV28 to TRBJ1-1; D is ambiguous. From germline, CDR1 is MDHEN and CDR2 SYDVKM. The CDR3 extends over 14 amino acids. The V end was cut by 5 bases, the J end by 4 bases, with 14 bases between. The CDR3 DNA reads as TGTGCCAGCAGTAATTCCTGGGAGGGCACTGAAGCTTTCTTT. Residues: CASSNSWEGTEAFF.

This chain links TRBV18 with TRBJ1-5; D might be TRBD1 (5 bases). The CDR3 has 13 residues. Germline-derived CDR1 and CDR2 are KGHSH and LQKENI. The V end lost 3 bases, the J end lost 7 bases, and 10 bases lay between the germline ends. CDR3 amino acids: CASSPQGQQPQHF. The CDR3 DNA is TGTGCCAGCTCACCGCAGGGCCAACAGCCCCAGCATTTT.

The sample holds a few counts of this clone. The J gene is TRBJ1-1, the V gene TRBV14; no reliable D call. CDR3 size: 12 residues. The germline CDR1 and CDR2 sequences are SGHDN and FVKESK. V was trimmed by 0 bases and J by 11 bases, leaving 10 bases between them. CDR3 sequence (DNA): TGTGCCAGCAGCCAAGATGCGGGTCCGGCTTTCTTT. It specifies CASSQDAGPAFF.

For the CDR3, the DNA is TGTGCCAGCAGCTTGGCAATAGGAGCGGGGGCCTCAGATACGCAGTATTTT. Protein product: CASSLAIGAGASDTQYF. The chain combines TRBV7-9 with TRBJ2-3; TRBD2 matches 8 bases. The ends lost 3 bases at V and 4 bases at J; junction bases unmatched: 12. Germline-derived CDR1 and CDR2 are SEHNR and FQNEAQ (reference sequence). The length of the CDR3 is 17 residues.

The J gene is TRBJ1-6, the V gene TRBV5-4; tentative D call: TRBD1 (5 bases). Deletions cut 4 bases from V and 14 bases from J, with 16 bases between. Germline CDR1 is SGHNT and CDR2 is YYREEE (reference sequence). There are 13 residues in the CDR3. The CDR3 loop is CASSPGQGQALHF. CDR3 nucleotide sequence: TGTGCCAGCAGCCCGGGCCAGGGTCAGGCCCTCCACTTT.

The CDR3 here is CSVDSQGVVYGYTF. The CDR3 DNA follows: TGCAGCGTTGATAGCCAGGGGGTAGTCTATGGCTACACCTTC. The V and J genes are TRBV29-1 and TRBJ1-2; 7 nucleotides align to TRBD1. V dropped 3 bases and J dropped 4; count of bases not matched to a gene: 8. In germline, CDR1 is SQVTM, CDR2 ANQGSEA. The CDR3 runs 14 residues.

The CDR3 is CASSPRQANYGYTF. As DNA, the CDR3 is TGTGCCAGCAGTCCCCGACAGGCTAACTATGGCTACACCTTC. The chain uses TRBV27 and TRBJ1-2; tentatively, D is TRBD1 (6 bases). This CDR3 spans 14 amino acids. V was pared by 5 bases and J by 0 bases, with 10 bases between. From germline, CDR1 is MNHEY and CDR2 SMNVEV (reference sequence).

This clone was counted between two and nine times. This chain joins TRBV7-2 and TRBJ1-1, with TRBD1 as a possible D gene (5 bases). The length of the CDR3 is 14 residues. CDR1 is SGHTA, CDR2 FQGNSA, per germline. Trimming shortened V by 5 bases and J by 2 bases, and 12 bases separated the two germline ends. CDR3 bases: TGTGCCAGCAGCCCCGTGGGGGGAAACACTGAAGCTTTCTTT. Protein product: CASSPVGGNTEAFF.

The genes are TRBV6-1 and TRBJ2-1, with 9 bases lining up with TRBD2. Germline loops: CDR1 MNHNS, CDR2 SASEGT. This CDR3 spans 16 amino acids. With 4 bases clipped from V and 8 bases from J, the junction kept 12 bases outside the gene matches. DNA for the CDR3: TGTGCCAGCAGTGGTAACGTGGCGGGGGGGTTCGATGAGCAGTTCTTC. The encoded protein is CASSGNVAGGFDEQFF.

The chain combines TRBV6-1 with TRBJ1-5; maybe TRBD1 (5 bases). The germline gives CDR1 MNHNS, CDR2 SASEGT. V was cut by 1 base and J by 4 bases, with 11 bases left in between. This CDR3 spans 15 amino acids. The CDR3 loop reads CASSEGGGLNQPQHF. The CDR3 nucleotides are TGTGCCAGCAGTGAAGGGGGGGGTCTAAATCAGCCCCAGCATTTT.

The chain couples TRBV18 to TRBJ1-1; unclear D gene. V was pared by 6 bases and J by 6 bases, with 11 bases between. This CDR3 is built from 12 residues. The V gene's germline CDR1 is KGHSH and CDR2 LQKENI. This CDR3 reads CASSPSNSEAFF. For the CDR3, the DNA is TGTGCCAGCTCGCCCTCTAATTCTGAAGCTTTCTTT.

V usage is TRBV4-1 and J usage is TRBJ1-4, with TRBD1 matching over 11 bases. CDR1 is MGHRA and CDR2 is YSYEKL in the germline V gene. Germline trimming cut 4 bases from V and 7 bases from J; bases unmatched to any gene: 8. CDR3 length equals 16 residues. In nucleotides, the CDR3 is TGCGCCAGCAGCCCGCGAGGGGACAGGGGGACTGAAAAACTGTTTTTT. Translating gives CASSPRGDRGTEKLFF.

The chain has TRBV6-4 and TRBJ2-3, with D tentatively TRBD2 (5 bases). The germline gives CDR1 MRHNA, CDR2 SNTAGT. This CDR3 is 14 amino acids long. V shed 3 bases and J shed 0 bases, with 7 bases lying between them. The CDR3 nucleotides read TGTGCCAGCAGTGATCGGGGAAGCACAGATACGCAGTATTTT. It encodes CASSDRGSTDTQYF.

V is TRBV29-1 and J is TRBJ2-7; 10 nucleotides match TRBD2. The CDR3 consists of 12 residues. Trimming removed 7 bases from V and 6 bases from J; junction bases left unmatched: 6. CDR1 and CDR2 (germline): SQVTM, ANQGSEA. The CDR3 coding sequence is TGCAGCGCTAGCGGGAGTGTATTCGAGCAGTACTTC. Protein: CSASGSVFEQYF.

The V gene is TRBV4-3, the J gene TRBJ1-6; no clear D. CDR1 and CDR2 (germline): LGHNA, YSLEER. This CDR3 is 15 amino acids long. V lost 0 bases and J 10 bases, leaving 13 bases between the germline ends. This CDR3 is CASSQEHLEESPLHF. The CDR3 DNA sequence: TGCGCCAGCAGCCAAGAGCACCTCGAGGAGTCACCCCTCCACTTT.

This clone has just one count. The gene calls are TRBV9 and TRBJ2-2; TRBD2 aligns across 11 bases. Germline V CDR1 and CDR2: SGDLS, YYNGEE. J gave up 2 bases and V 0 bases, and 9 bases lay outside the gene matches. This CDR3 has 19 residues. This chain's CDR3 is CASSVAGKTSGVNTGELFF. The DNA for the CDR3 is TGTGCCAGCAGCGTAGCTGGGAAGACTAGCGGGGTCAACACCGGGGAGCTGTTTTTT.

The chain recombines TRBV18 with TRBJ2-1, with TRBD2 matching over 9 bases. With V trimmed by 2 bases and J by 6 bases, 8 bases remained unmatched. Germline assignment: CDR1 KGHSH and CDR2 LQKENI. The length of the CDR3 is 16 residues. The CDR3 bases are TGTGCCAGCTCACCATTGGCGGGGGGGCCAATCAATGAGCAGTTCTTC. Its protein is CASSPLAGGPINEQFF.

This chain joins TRBV5-1 and TRBJ2-1, with TRBD2 identical over 7 bases. The germline gives CDR1 SGHRS, CDR2 YFSETQ. Germline trimming cut 3 bases from V and 6 bases from J; bases unmatched to any gene: 15. The CDR3 spans 17 residues. The CDR3 DNA reads TGCGCCAGCAGCTACCGTATAGGGCGGGAGTACCCCAATGAGCAGTTCTTC. Translated: CASSYRIGREYPNEQFF.

The chain couples TRBV5-4 to TRBJ1-3; D uncertain. The CDR3 totals 16 residues. CDR1 is SGHNT and CDR2 is YYREEE in the germline V gene (reference sequence). The V gene lost 4 bases and the J gene lost 1 base, with 15 bases spanning the gap. CDR3 sequence reads: CASSPQEGRSGNTIYF. CDR3 bases: TGTGCCAGCAGCCCTCAGGAGGGAAGATCTGGAAACACCATATATTTT.

The count of this clone is one. The genes are TRBV9 and TRBJ2-3, with a tentative D call TRBD1 (6 bases). V gave up 4 bases and J gave up 7 bases, with 13 bases separating them. Germline CDR1 reads SGDLS; CDR2 reads YYNGEE. CDR3 length: 13 residues. The CDR3 here is CASSTQGGNTQYF. Written as DNA, the CDR3 is TGTGCCAGCAGCACCCAAGGGGGTAATACGCAGTATTTT.

The chain couples TRBV5-4 to TRBJ2-3; D may be TRBD1 (6 bases). This CDR3 comprises 14 residues. Per the germline V gene, CDR1 is SGHNT and CDR2 is YYREEE (reference sequence). V was trimmed by 4 bases and J by 6 bases, leaving 15 bases between them. The chain's CDR3 is CASSMPSGADTQYF. The CDR3 coding sequence is TGTGCCAGCAGCATGCCCTCAGGGGCGGATACGCAGTATTTT.

The chain combines TRBV19 with TRBJ1-5; D perhaps matches TRBD1 (5 bases). CDR1 and CDR2 from the germline V gene are LNHDA and SQIVND (reference sequence). The CDR3 totals 15 residues. V was trimmed by 6 bases and J by 7 bases, leaving 19 bases between them. CDR3 sequence reads: CASSGGGGSRQPQHF. In DNA, the CDR3 is TGTGCCAGTAGCGGCGGGGGAGGGAGCCGCCAGCCCCAGCATTTT.

The rearrangement uses TRBV7-9 and TRBJ1-6; no clear D gene. Germline CDR1 reads SEHNR; CDR2 reads FQNEAQ (reference sequence). V was shortened by 5 bases and J by 10 bases, with 15 bases between the two germline ends. This CDR3 comprises 14 residues. CDR3 loop: CASSRRDEGSPLHF. DNA of the CDR3: TGTGCCAGCAGCCGCCGGGATGAGGGATCACCCCTCCACTTT. The variable domain in full, with the rest retrieved from reference TRBV7-9 and TRBJ1-6, is DTGVSQNPRHKITKRGQNVTFRCDPISEHNRLYWYRQTLGQGPEFLTYFQNEAQLEKSRLLSDRFSAERPKGSFSTLEIQRTEQGDSAMYLCASSRRDEGSPLHFGNGTRLTVT.

The CDR3 DNA sequence: TGTGCCAGCAGCCGCGACAGCCACACTGAAGCTTTCTTT. Translated, it gives CASSRDSHTEAFF. J is TRBJ1-1 and V is TRBV7-2, with D possibly being TRBD1 (5 bases). This CDR3 has 13 residues. Between the trimmed V and J ends, which lost 5 bases and 3 bases, there was a span of 10 bases. Germline loops: CDR1 SGHTA, CDR2 FQGNSA.

This rearrangement joins TRBV14 to TRBJ2-5; 9 bases agree with TRBD2. V dropped 4 bases and J dropped 2; count of bases not matched to a gene: 14. There are 18 residues in the CDR3. Germline V gene lookup returns CDR1 SGHDN and CDR2 FVKESK. The CDR3 loop reads CASSPAPYLAGLQETQYF. CDR3 DNA: TGTGCCAGCAGCCCCGCACCCTACCTAGCGGGGCTTCAAGAGACCCAGTACTTC.

The rearrangement uses TRBV5-1 and TRBJ2-2; TRBD1 aligns across 10 bases. Germline lookup yields CDR1 SGHRS and CDR2 YFSETQ. V trimming: 5 bases; J trimming: 3 bases; junction bases outside the gene matches: 7. The CDR3 has 16 residues. This chain's CDR3 is CASSFQTGGDTGELFF. CDR3 nucleotide sequence: TGCGCCAGCAGTTTCCAGACAGGGGGCGACACCGGGGAGCTGTTTTTT.

This clone was recorded many times. CDR3 sequence reads: CASSWGQGAPGGYTF. The CDR3 DNA reads as TGTGCCAGCAGTTGGGGACAGGGGGCTCCAGGGGGCTACACCTTC. The chain combines TRBV27 with TRBJ1-2, with TRBD1 matching 12 bases. After removal of 4 bases from V and 8 bases from J, the junction contained 8 bases not matched to a gene. CDR1 is MNHEY, CDR2 SMNVEV, per germline (reference sequence). The CDR3 is 15 amino acids.